What follows is one T cell receptor beta chain and its context. Antigen specificity is unknown. The entry originates in a study of spatial heterogeneity in lung cancer. Study findings and constraints: The appearance of ubiquitous expanded tumor TCRs in blood was greater at resection than follow-up.

CDR3 length equals 13 residues. Germline V CDR1 and CDR2: SQVTM, ANQGSEA. J lost 5 bases, V lost 4 bases, and 4 bases had no gene match. TCRdb re-derived calls from the 5' RACE reads in MiXCR, one entry per CDR3 protein. The table has about 47,000 distinct CDR3 sequences, 12% seen once. Time point here: blood at routine non-recurrence follow-up after resection. The clonotype originates from a male donor with early-stage non-small cell lung cancer. Here the sequenced sample was PBMCs, taken at follow-up. The chain links TRBV29-1 to TRBJ2-4; 8 nucleotides agree with TRBD1. For the CDR3, the DNA is TGCAGCGTTGGTGGGACAGGTGAAAACATTCAGTACTTC. Residues: CSVGGTGENIQYF.